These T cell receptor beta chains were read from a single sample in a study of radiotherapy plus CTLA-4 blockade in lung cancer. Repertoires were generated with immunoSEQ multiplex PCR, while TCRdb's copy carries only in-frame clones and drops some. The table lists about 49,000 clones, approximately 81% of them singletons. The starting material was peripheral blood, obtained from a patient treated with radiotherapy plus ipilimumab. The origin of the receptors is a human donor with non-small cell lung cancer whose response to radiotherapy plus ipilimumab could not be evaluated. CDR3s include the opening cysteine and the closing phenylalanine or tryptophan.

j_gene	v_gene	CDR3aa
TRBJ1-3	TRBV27	CASSPRDLSGNTIYF
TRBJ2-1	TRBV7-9	CASSLLAGGNEQFF
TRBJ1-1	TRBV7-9	CASRRGQGGGNTEAFF
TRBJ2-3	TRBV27	CASSTAGRSTDTQYF
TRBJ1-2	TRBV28	CASRTGAKANYGYTF
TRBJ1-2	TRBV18	CASSPTVLVYGYTF
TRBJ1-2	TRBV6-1	CASSASTGGAYGYTF
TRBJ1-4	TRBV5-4	CASSPKPGHWGEKLFF
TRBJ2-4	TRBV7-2	CASSPEGQVLNIQYF
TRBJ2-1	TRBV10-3	CAISDRGNEQFF